This note documents a single TCR beta chain sequence. Its specificity is unknown. Libraries were prepared by immunoSEQ multiplex PCR; TCRdb keeps only in-frame clonotypes and omits some of them. In the table there are about 130,000 clones, 70% to 80% of which are singletons. In germline, CDR1 is SGHRS, CDR2 YFSETQ. The CDR3 extends over 16 amino acids. V lost 0 bases, J lost 3 bases, and 4 bases stayed unmatched. The sample originates from a study of cytotoxic CD8 clonotypes in ibrutinib-treated CLL. Study findings and constraints: Baseline clonality exceeded age-matched healthy donors and tracked circulating CD8+ T-cell counts.

The source was PBMCs, collected after 24 months of ibrutinib treatment. The chain is built from TRBV5-1 and TRBJ2-2; 8 positions agree with TRBD1. The receptor was isolated from a human donor with chronic lymphocytic leukemia. The CDR3 DNA reads as TGCGCCAGCAGCTTGGGGGACAGGAAGGACACCGGGGAGCTGTTTTTT. Translated: CASSLGDRKDTGELFF.